Listed here are 9 T cell receptor beta chains from one sample, sequenced in a study of shared clonotypes between healthy human individuals. Assay used: immunoSEQ multiplex PCR; TCRdb lists only in-frame clones, some missing. In the table there are around 980,000 clones, roughly 74% of which are singletons. Sequencing was performed on memory CD4+ T cells from PBMCs. Stated subset: CD45RA-negative fraction. The receptors come from a young man in good health. Some clones in this sample may be carry-over from other donors' samples.

The chain carries TRBV10-1 and TRBJ2-7, with 9 nucleotides matching TRBD2. The CDR3 length is 15 residues. The V gene end was trimmed by 2 bases and the J gene end by 0 bases; junction bases not matched to a gene: 2. Germline assignment: CDR1 WNHNN and CDR2 SYGVQD (reference sequence). The CDR3 protein is CASSEGLASSYEQYF. The CDR3 bases are TGCGCCAGCAGTGAGGGACTAGCGAGCTCCTACGAGCAGTACTTC.

The V gene is TRBV30, the J gene TRBJ2-7; 7 bases match TRBD1. Trimming at V came to 2 bases and at J to 2 bases, leaving 6 bases not matched to a gene. The germline V gene has CDR1 GTSNPN and CDR2 SVGIG (reference sequence). The CDR3 is made up of 14 amino acids. Here the CDR3 reads CAWSTGTVPYEQYF. Here the CDR3 DNA reads TGTGCCTGGAGTACCGGGACAGTTCCCTACGAGCAGTACTTC.

This clone has a count of ten or more. Other DNA sequences in this sample translate to the same CDR3. The chain recombines TRBV4-1 with TRBJ1-3; D remains ambiguous. CDR1 and CDR2 from the germline V gene are MGHRA and YSYEKL. This CDR3 contains 14 residues. The V end lost 7 bases, the J end lost 2 bases, and 12 bases lay between the germline ends. This chain's CDR3 is CASTTVGAGNTIYF. In DNA, the CDR3 is TGCGCCAGCACTACGGTGGGAGCTGGAAACACCATATATTTT.

This clone occurred a few times. This same CDR3 is encoded by further DNA sequences in the sample. This chain connects TRBV18 to TRBJ1-1; D gene ambiguous. CDR1 and CDR2 (germline): KGHSH, LQKENI. The CDR3 is made up of 13 amino acids. V dropped 6 bases and J dropped 0 bases, with 8 bases sitting between them. Here the CDR3 DNA reads TGTGCCAGCTCGACTGACCTGAACACTGAAGCTTTCTTT. Translating it yields CASSTDLNTEAFF.

The chain joins TRBV20-1 to TRBJ1-2; no reliable D call. V was pared by 5 bases and J by 6 bases, with 7 bases between. The germline V gene encodes CDR1 DFQATT and CDR2 SNEGSKA (reference sequence). CDR3 length: 10 residues. The CDR3 sequence is CSAEKDGYTF. The CDR3 DNA reads as TGCAGTGCTGAGAAGGATGGCTACACCTTC.

The chain carries TRBV10-1 and TRBJ2-5; D not resolved. The DNA end lines up better with TRBJ2-7; the J call may be wrong. This CDR3 has 14 amino acids. Germline-derived CDR1 and CDR2 are WNHNN and SYGVQD (reference sequence). In nucleotides, the CDR3 is TGCGCCAGCAGTGCTTCAAGGGCCCCCTACGAGCAGTACTTC. Translation: CASSASRAPYEQYF.

This chain uses TRBV5-6 with TRBJ1-3; no firm D call. The V gene's germline CDR1 is SGHDT and CDR2 YYEEEE. The CDR3 spans 15 residues. V lost 4 bases, J lost 0 bases, and 11 bases lay in between. In DNA form, the CDR3 reads TGTGCCAGCAGCCTGGACCCTCGCTCTGGAAACACCATATATTTT. This encodes CASSLDPRSGNTIYF.

The chain recombines TRBV11-2 with TRBJ1-2; TRBD1 matches at 7 bases. Germline V gene data show CDR1 as SGHAT and CDR2 as FQNNGV. The CDR3 runs 14 residues. The trim removed 6 bases at V and 2 bases at J, leaving 6 bases unmatched. The CDR3 loop reads CASRSDRANYGYTF. The CDR3 DNA reads as TGTGCCAGCAGATCCGACAGGGCCAACTATGGCTACACCTTC.

The chain couples TRBV6-5 to TRBJ1-2, with D possibly TRBD1 on 6 matching bases. There are 13 residues in the CDR3. Trimming took 9 bases from V and 3 from J, leaving 14 bases between them. Per the germline V gene, CDR1 is MNHEY and CDR2 is SVGAGI. The CDR3 reads CASQATGHYGYTF. In nucleotides, the CDR3 is TGTGCCAGTCAGGCGACAGGTCACTATGGCTACACCTTC.